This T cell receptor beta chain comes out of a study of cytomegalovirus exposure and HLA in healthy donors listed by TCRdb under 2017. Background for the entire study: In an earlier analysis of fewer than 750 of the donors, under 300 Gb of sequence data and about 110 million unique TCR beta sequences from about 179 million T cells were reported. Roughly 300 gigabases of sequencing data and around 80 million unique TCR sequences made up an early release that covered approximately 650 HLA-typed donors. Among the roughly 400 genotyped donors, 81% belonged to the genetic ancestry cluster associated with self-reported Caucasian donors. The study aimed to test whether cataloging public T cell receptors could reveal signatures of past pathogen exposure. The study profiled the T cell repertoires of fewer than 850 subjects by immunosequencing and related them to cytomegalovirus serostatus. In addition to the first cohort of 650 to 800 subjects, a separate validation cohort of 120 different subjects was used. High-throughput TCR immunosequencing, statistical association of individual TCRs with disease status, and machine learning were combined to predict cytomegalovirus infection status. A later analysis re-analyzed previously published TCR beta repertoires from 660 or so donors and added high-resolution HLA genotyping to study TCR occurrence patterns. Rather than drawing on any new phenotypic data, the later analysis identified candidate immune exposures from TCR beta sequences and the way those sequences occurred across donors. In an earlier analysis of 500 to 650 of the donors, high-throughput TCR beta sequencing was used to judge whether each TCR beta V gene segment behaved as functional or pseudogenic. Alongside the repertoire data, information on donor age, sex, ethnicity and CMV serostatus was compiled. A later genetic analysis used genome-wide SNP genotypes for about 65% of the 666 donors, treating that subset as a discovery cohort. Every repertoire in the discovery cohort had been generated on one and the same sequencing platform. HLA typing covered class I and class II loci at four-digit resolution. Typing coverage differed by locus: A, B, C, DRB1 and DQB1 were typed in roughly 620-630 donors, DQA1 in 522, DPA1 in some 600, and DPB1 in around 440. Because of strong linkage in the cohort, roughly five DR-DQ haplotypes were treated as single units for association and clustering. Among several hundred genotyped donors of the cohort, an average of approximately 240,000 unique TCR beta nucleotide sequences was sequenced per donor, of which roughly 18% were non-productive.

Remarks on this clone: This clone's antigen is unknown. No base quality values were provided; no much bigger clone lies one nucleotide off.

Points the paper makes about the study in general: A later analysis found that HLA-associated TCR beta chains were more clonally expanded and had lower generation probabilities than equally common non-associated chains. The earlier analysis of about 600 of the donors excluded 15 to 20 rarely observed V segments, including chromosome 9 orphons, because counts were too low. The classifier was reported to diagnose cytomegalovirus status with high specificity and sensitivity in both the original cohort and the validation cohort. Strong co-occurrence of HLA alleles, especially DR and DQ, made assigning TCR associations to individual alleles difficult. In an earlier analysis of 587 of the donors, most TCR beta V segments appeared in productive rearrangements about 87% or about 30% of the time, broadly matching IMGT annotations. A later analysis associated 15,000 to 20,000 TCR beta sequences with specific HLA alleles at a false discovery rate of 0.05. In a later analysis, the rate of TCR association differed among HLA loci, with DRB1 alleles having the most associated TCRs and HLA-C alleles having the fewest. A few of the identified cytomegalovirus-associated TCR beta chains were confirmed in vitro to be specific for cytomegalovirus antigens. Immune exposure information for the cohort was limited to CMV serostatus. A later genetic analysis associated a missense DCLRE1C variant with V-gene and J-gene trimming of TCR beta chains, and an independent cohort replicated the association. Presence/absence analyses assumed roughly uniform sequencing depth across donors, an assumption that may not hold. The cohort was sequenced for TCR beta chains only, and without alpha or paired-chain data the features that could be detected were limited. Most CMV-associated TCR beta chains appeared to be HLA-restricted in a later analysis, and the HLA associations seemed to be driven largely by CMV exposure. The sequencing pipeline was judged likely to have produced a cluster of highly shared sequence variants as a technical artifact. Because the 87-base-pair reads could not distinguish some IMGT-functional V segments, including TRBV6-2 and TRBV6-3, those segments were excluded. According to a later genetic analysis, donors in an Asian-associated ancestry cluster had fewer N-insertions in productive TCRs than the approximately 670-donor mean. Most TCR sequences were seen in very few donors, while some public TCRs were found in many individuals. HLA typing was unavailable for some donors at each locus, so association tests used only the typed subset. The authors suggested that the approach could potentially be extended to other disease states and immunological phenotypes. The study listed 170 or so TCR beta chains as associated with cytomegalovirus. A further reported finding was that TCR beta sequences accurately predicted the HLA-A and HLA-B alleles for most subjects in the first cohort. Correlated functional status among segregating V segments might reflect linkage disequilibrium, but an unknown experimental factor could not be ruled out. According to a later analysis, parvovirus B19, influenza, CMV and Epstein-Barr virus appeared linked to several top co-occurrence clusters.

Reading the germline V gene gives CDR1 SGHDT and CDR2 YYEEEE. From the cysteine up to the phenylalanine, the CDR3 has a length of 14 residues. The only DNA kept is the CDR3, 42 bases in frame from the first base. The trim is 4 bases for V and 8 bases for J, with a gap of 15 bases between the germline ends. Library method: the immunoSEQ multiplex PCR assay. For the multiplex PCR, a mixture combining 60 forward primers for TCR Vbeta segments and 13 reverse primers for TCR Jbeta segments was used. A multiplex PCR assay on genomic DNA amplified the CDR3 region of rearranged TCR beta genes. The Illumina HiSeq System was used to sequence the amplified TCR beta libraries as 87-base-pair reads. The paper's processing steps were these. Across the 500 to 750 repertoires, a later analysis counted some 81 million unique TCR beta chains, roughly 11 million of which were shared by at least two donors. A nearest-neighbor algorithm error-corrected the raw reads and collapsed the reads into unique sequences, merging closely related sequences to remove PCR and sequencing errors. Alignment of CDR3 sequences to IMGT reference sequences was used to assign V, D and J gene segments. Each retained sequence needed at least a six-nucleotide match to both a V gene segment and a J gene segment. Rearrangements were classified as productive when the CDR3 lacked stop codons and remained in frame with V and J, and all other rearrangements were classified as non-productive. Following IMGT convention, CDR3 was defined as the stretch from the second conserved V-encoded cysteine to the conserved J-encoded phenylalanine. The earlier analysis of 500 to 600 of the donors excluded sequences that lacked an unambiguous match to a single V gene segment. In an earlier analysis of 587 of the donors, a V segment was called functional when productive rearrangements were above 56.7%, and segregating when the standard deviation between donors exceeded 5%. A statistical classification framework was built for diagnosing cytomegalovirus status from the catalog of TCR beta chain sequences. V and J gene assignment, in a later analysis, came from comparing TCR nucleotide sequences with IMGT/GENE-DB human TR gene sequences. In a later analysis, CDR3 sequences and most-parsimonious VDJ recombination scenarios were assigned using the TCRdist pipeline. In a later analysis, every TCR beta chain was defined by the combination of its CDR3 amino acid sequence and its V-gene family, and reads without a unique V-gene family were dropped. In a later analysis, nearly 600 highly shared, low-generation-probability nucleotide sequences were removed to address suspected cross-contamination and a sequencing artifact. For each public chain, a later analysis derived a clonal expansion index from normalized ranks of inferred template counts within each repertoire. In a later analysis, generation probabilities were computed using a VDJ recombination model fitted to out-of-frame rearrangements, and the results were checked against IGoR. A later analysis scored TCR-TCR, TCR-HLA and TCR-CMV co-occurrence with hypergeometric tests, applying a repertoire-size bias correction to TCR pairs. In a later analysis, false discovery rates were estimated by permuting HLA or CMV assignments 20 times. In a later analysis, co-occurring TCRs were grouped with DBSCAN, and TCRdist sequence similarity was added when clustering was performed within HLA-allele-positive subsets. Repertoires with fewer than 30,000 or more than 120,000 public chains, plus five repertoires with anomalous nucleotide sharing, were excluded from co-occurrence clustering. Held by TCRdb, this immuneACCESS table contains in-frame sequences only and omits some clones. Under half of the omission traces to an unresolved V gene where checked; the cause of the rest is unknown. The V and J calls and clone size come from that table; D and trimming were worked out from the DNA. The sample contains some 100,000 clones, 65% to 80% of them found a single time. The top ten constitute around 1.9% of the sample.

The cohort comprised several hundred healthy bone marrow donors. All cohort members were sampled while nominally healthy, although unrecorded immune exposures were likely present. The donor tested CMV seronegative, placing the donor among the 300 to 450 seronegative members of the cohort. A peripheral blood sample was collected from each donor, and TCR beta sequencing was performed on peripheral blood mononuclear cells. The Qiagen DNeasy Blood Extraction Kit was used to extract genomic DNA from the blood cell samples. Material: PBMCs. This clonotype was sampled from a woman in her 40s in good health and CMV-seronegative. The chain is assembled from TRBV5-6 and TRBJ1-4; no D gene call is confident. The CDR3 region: CASSEDYGTEKLFF. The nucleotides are TGTGCCAGCAGCGAGGACTACGGAACGGAAAAACTGTTTTTT.